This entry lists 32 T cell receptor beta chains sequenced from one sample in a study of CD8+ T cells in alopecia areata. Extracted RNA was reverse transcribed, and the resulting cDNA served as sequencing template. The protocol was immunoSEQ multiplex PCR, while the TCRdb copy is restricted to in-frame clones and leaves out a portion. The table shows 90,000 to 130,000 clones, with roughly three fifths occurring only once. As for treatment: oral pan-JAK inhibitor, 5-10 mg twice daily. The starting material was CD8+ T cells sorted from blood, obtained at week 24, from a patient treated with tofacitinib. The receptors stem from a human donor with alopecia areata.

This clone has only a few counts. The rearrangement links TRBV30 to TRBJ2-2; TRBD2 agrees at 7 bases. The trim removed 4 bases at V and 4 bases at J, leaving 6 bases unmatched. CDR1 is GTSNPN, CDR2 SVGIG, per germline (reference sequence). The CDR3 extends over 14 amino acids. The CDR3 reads CAWTLGGGTGELFF. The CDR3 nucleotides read TGTGCCTGGACCCTTGGGGGGGGCACCGGGGAGCTGTTTTTT.

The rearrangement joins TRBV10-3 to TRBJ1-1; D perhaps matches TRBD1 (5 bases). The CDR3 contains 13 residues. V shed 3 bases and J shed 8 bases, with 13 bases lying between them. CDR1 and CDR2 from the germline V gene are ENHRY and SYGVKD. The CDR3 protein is CAISDQGESEAFF. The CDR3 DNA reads TGTGCCATCAGTGACCAGGGAGAATCCGAAGCTTTCTTT.

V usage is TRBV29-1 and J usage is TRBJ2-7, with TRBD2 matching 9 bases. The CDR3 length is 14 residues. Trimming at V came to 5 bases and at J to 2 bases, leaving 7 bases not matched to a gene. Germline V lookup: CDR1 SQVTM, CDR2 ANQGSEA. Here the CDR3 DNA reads TGCAGCGTTTCCCCAGCGGGAGGAGCCTACGAGCAGTACTTC. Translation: CSVSPAGGAYEQYF.

In DNA, the CDR3 is TGCAGCACCCGGGGTGAGACCCAGTACTTC. Protein sequence: CSTRGETQYF. This chain connects TRBV29-1 to TRBJ2-5; D is perhaps TRBD2 (5 bases). Trimming shortened V by 8 bases and J by 5 bases, and 9 bases separated the two germline ends. This CDR3 region has 10 residues. Germline V gene lookup returns CDR1 SQVTM and CDR2 ANQGSEA.

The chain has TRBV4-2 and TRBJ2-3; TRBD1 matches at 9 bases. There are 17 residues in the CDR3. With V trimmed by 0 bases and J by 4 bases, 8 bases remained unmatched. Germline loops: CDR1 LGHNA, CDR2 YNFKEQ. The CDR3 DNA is TGTGCCAGCAGCCAAGAGGGGCCGGGACAGGGCTCAGATACGCAGTATTTT. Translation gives CASSQEGPGQGSDTQYF.

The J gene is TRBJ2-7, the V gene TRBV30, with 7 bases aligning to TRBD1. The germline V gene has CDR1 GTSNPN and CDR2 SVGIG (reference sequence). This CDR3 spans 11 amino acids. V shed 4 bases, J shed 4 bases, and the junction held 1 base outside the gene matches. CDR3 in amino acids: CAWKQGYEQYF. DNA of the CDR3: TGTGCCTGGAAACAGGGGTACGAGCAGTACTTC.

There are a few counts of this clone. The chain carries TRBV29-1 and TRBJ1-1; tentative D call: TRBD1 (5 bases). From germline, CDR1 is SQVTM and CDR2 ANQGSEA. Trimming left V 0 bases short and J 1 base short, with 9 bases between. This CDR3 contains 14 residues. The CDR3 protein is CSVEDPGTNTEAFF. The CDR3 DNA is TGCAGCGTTGAAGATCCAGGGACGAACACTGAAGCTTTCTTT.

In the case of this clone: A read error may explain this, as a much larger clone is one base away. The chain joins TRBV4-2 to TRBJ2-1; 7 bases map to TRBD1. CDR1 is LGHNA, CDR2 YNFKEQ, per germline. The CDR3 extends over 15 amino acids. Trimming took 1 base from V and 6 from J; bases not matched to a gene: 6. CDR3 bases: TGTGCCAGCAGCCAAGGCGTAGGGGGCCTCAATGAGCAGTTCTTC. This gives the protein CASSQGVGGLNEQFF.

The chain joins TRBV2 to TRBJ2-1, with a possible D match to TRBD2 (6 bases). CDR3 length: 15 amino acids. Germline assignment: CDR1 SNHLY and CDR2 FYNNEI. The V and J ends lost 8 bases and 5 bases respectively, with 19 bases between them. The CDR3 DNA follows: TGTGCCAGCCCGAGTGTGGCGGGATACGACAATGAGCAGTTCTTC. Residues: CASPSVAGYDNEQFF. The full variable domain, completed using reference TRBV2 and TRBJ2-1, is EPEVTQTPSHQVTQMGQEVILRCVPISNHLYFYWYRQILGQKVEFLVSFYNNEISEKSEIFDDQFSVERPDGSNFTLKIRSTKLEDSAMYFCASPSVAGYDNEQFFGPGTRLTVL.

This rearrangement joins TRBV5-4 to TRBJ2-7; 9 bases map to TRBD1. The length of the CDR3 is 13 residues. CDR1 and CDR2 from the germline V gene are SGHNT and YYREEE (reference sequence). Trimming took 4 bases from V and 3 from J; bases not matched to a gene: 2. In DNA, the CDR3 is TGTGCCAGCAGCCTGGACAGGGGCTACGAGCAGTACTTC. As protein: CASSLDRGYEQYF.

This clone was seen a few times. The DNA of the CDR3 is TGTGCCAGCAGCTCAACCGGGACTAGCGCTTACTACGAGCAGTACTTC. It specifies CASSSTGTSAYYEQYF. The chain links TRBV7-9 to TRBJ2-7, with 10 bases aligning to TRBD2. This CDR3 region has 16 residues. CDR1 and CDR2 from the germline V gene are SEHNR and FQNEAQ (reference sequence). V lost 4 bases, J lost 3 bases, and 9 bases stayed unmatched.

DNA for the CDR3: TGTGCCAGCAGCTTTTCCAATGAGCAGTTCTTC. Amino acid sequence: CASSFSNEQFF. The gene calls are TRBV5-4 and TRBJ2-1; the D is unclear. Trimming took off 2 bases at V and 6 bases at J, with 3 bases between the two ends. CDR3 length: 11 amino acids. The germline CDR1 and CDR2 sequences are SGHNT and YYREEE (reference sequence). Supplemented by reference TRBV5-4 and TRBJ2-1, the full variable domain reads ETGVTQSPTHLIKTRGQQVTLRCSSQSGHNTVSWYQQALGQGPQFIFQYYREEENGRGNFPPRFSGLQFPNYSSELNVNALELDDSALYLCASSFSNEQFFGPGTRLTVL.

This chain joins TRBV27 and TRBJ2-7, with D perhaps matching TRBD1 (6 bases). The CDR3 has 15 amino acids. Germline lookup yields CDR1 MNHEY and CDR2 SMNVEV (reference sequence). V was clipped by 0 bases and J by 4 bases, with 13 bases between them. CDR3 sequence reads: CASSLSRGRYYEQYF. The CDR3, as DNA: TGTGCCAGCAGTTTATCCAGGGGAAGATATTACGAGCAGTACTTC.

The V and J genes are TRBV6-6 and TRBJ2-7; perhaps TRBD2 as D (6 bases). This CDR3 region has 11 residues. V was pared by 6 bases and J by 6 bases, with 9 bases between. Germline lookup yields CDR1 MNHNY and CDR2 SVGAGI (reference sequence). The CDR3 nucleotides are TGTGCCAGCAGCATAGCGGCCGAGCAGTACTTC. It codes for CASSIAAEQYF.

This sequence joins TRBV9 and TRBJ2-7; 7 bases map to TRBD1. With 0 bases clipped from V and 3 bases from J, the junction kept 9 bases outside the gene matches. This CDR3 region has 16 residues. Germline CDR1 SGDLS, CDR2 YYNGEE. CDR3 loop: CASSVATKAGGYEQYF. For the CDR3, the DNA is TGTGCCAGCAGCGTAGCTACTAAGGCAGGGGGCTACGAGCAGTACTTC.

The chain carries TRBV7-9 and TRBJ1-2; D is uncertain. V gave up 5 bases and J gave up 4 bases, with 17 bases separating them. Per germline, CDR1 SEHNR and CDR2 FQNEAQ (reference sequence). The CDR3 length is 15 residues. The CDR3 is CASSPSEDELYGYTF. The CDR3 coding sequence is TGTGCCAGCAGCCCAAGTGAGGACGAGCTCTATGGCTACACCTTC.

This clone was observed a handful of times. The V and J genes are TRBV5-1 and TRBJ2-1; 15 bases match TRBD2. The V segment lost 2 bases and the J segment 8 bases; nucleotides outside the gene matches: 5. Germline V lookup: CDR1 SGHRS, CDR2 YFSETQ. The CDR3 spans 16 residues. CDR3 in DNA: TGCGCCAGCAGCTTAGGACTAGCGGGGGGGCCTTATGAGCAGTTCTTC. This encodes CASSLGLAGGPYEQFF.

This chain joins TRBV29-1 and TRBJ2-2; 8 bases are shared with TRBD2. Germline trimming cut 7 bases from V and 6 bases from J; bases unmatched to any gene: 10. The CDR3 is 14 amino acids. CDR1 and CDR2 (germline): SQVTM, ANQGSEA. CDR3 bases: TGCAGCGCTACCGGGACTAGTGTCGCCGGGGAGCTGTTTTTT. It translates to CSATGTSVAGELFF.

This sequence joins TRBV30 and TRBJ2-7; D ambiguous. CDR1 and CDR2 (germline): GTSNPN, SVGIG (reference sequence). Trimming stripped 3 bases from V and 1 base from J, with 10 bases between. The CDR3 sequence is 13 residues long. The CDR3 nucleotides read TGTGCCTGGAGCCCTGGTCCGTCCTACGAGCAGTACTTC. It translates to CAWSPGPSYEQYF.

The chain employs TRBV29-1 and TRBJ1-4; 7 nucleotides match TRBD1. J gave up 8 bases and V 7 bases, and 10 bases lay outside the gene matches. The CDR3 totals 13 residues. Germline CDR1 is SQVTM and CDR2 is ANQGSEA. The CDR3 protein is CSADKGAREKLFF. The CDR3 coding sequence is TGCAGCGCCGACAAGGGGGCGAGGGAAAAACTGTTTTTT.

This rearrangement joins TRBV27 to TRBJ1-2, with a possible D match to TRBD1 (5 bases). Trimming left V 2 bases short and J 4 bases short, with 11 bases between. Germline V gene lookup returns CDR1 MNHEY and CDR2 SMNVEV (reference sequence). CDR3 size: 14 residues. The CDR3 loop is CASSLGGGTYGYTF. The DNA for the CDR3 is TGTGCCAGCAGTTTAGGGGGAGGGACCTATGGCTACACCTTC.

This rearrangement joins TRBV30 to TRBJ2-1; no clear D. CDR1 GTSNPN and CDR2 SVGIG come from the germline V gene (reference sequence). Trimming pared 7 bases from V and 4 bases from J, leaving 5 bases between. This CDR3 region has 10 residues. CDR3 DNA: TGTGCCTTGCAATACAATGAGCAGTTCTTC. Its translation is CALQYNEQFF.

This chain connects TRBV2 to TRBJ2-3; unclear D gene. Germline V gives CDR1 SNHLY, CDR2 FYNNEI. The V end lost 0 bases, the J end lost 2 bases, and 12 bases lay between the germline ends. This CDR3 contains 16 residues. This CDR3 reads CASSEAESFYTDTQYF. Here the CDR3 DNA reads TGTGCCAGCAGTGAAGCTGAGTCTTTCTACACAGATACGCAGTATTTT.

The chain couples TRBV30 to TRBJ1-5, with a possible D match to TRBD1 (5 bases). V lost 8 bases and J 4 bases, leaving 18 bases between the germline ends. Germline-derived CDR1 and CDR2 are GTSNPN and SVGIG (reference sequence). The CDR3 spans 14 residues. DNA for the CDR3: TGTGCCCTGGATGCATCGGGGGGGAATCAGCCCCAGCATTTT. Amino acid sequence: CALDASGGNQPQHF. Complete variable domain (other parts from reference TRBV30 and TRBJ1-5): SQTIHQWPATLVQPVGSPLSLECTVEGTSNPNLYWYRQAAGRGLQLLFYSVGIGQISSEVPQNLSASRPQDRQFILSSKKLLLSDSGFYLCALDASGGNQPQHFGDGTRLSIL.

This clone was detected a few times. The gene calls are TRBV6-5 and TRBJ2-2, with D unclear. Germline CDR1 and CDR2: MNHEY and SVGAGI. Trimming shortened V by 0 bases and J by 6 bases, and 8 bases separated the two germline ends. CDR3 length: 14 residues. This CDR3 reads CASSYSPEAGELFF. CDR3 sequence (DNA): TGTGCCAGCAGTTACTCACCTGAGGCCGGGGAGCTGTTTTTT.

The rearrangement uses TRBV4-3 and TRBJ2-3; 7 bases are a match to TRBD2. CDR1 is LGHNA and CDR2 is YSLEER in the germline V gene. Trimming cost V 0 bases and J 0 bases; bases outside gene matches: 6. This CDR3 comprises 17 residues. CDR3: CASSQDWASGSTDTQYF. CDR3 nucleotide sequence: TGCGCCAGCAGCCAAGATTGGGCTAGCGGAAGCACAGATACGCAGTATTTT.

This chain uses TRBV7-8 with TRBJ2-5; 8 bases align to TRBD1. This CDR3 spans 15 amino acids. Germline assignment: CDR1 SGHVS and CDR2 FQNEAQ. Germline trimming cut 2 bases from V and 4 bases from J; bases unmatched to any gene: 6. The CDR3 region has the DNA TGTGCCAGCAGCTTACGGGTACAGGGGGTAGAGACCCAGTACTTC. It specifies CASSLRVQGVETQYF.

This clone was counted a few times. This CDR3 is CASSFEGTALLTDTQYF. The CDR3 region has the DNA TGCGCCAGCAGCTTTGAGGGGACCGCGCTACTCACAGATACGCAGTATTTT. The chain has TRBV5-1 and TRBJ2-3; tentatively, D is TRBD1 or TRBD2 (5 bases each). CDR3 length: 17 residues. The V gene lost 2 bases and the J gene lost 2 bases, with 18 bases spanning the gap. The germline CDR1 and CDR2 sequences are SGHRS and YFSETQ.

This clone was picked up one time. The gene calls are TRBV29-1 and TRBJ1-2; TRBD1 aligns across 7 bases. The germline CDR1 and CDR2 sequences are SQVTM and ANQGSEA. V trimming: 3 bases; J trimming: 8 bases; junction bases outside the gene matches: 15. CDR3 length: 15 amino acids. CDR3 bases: TGCAGCGTTGATGCCGACGAGAGGGGGCAGGAAGGCTACACCTTC. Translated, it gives CSVDADERGQEGYTF.

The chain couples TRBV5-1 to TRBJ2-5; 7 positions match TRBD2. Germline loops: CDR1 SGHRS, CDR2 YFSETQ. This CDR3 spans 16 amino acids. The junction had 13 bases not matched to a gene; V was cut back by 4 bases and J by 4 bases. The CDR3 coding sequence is TGCGCCAGCAGCCCGTACGAGACTAGCCGTGCAGAGACCCAGTACTTC. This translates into CASSPYETSRAETQYF.

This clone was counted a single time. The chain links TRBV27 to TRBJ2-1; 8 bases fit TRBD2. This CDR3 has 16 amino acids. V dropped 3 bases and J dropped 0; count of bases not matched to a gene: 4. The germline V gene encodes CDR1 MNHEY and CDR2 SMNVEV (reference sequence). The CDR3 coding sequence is TGTGCCAGCAGTTTTCTACGGGGGGGCTCCTACAATGAGCAGTTCTTC. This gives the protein CASSFLRGGSYNEQFF.

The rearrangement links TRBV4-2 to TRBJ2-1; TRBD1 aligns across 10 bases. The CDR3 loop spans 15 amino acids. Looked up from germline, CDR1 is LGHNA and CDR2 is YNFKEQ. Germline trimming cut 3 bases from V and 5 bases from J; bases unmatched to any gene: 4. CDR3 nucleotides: TGTGCCAGCAGCCACGGGACAGGGGAGGACAATGAGCAGTTCTTC. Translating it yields CASSHGTGEDNEQFF.